These 32 T cell receptor beta chains were all obtained from the same sample, sequenced in a study of early T cells in non-severe SARS-CoV-2 infection (dated by TCRdb to about 2021). Preparation of the library involved 5' RACE. The sample was run on a NextSeq 500. TCRdb ran its own pipeline on the public reads, namely fastp trimming at Q25 and MiXCR clone calling, and kept in-frame beta chains. Every entry covers one CDR3 protein and lists the most common genes and DNA from its rows. This sample lists around 46,000 distinct CDR3 sequences; 5.4% were detected once. Of the sample, under 5.5% falls within the top ten clones. The sample in question was whole blood, obtained at baseline. The receptor source for this set is an adult who was a healthcare worker with PCR-confirmed SARS-CoV-2 infection or an uninfected control (not recorded which).

This clonotype was observed at least ten times. The J gene is TRBJ2-5, the V gene TRBV5-1; TRBD2 matches 8 bases. V lost 1 base to trimming and J lost 4 bases; unmatched junction nucleotides: 3. CDR1 is SGHRS, CDR2 YFSETQ, per germline. The CDR3 sequence is 14 residues long. The CDR3 bases are TGCGCCAGCAGCTTGCGGGAGGGAGGAGAGACCCAGTACTTC. This encodes CASSLREGGETQYF.

This clonotype was seen many times. The CDR3 sequence is CASSEYPIGTGGVDEQYF. In DNA, the CDR3 is TGCGCCAGCAGCGAATACCCAATCGGGACAGGGGGTGTCGACGAGCAGTACTTC. This sequence joins TRBV5-1 and TRBJ2-7; TRBD1 matches at 11 bases. Germline lookup yields CDR1 SGHRS and CDR2 YFSETQ. Trimming removed 4 bases from V and 5 bases from J; junction bases left unmatched: 17. The CDR3 sequence is 18 residues long.

This clonotype came up many times. The genes are TRBV29-1 and TRBJ1-1; D is perhaps TRBD1 (5 bases). Trimming stripped 7 bases from V and 4 bases from J, with 16 bases between. CDR3 length: 13 amino acids. CDR1 is SQVTM and CDR2 is ANQGSEA in the germline V gene. The CDR3 sequence is CSGRDLLGTEAFF. The CDR3, as DNA: TGCAGCGGGAGGGACCTACTGGGCACTGAAGCTTTCTTT.

This clonotype was detected ten times or more. This chain connects TRBV11-2 to TRBJ1-4, with 7 bases fitting TRBD1. The CDR3 has 14 residues. V shed 8 bases, J shed 8 bases, and the junction held 11 bases outside the gene matches. Germline V gives CDR1 SGHAT, CDR2 FQNNGV. CDR3 protein: CASSRDRGQEKLFF. As DNA, the CDR3 is TGTGCCAGCTCGAGGGATAGGGGGCAGGAAAAACTGTTTTTT.

This clonotype was recorded a few times. This chain links TRBV5-6 with TRBJ1-5; D remains unclear. Looked up from germline, CDR1 is SGHDT and CDR2 is YYEEEE. With 0 bases removed from V and 5 bases from J, the gap between germline ends came to 9 bases. The CDR3 consists of 14 residues. The CDR3 nucleotides read TGTGCCAGCAGCTTGGGGGCCCGGGATCAGCCCCAGCATTTT. This gives the protein CASSLGARDQPQHF.

In its sample, this clonotype was seen a few times. The genes are TRBV7-2 and TRBJ2-3; D gene ambiguous. The length of the CDR3 is 14 residues. CDR1 and CDR2 (germline): SGHTA, FQGNSA. Trimming left V 3 bases short and J 0 bases short, with 7 bases between. This CDR3 is CASSLFTSTDTQYF. In DNA, the CDR3 is TGTGCCAGCAGCTTGTTTACTAGCACAGATACGCAGTATTTT.

This clonotype showed up many times. V usage is TRBV5-1 and J usage is TRBJ2-1, with D maybe TRBD1 (6 bases). There are 12 residues in the CDR3. V was trimmed by 7 bases and J by 8 bases, leaving 13 bases between them. Per germline, CDR1 SGHRS and CDR2 YFSETQ. The CDR3 DNA is TGCGCCAGCGAAGGGCAGGGGCATGAGCAGTTCTTC. Its translation: CASEGQGHEQFF.

This clonotype was seen once. This clone may be a read error of a much larger clone one base away. The chain uses TRBV29-1 and TRBJ2-7, with 8 bases aligning to TRBD1. After removal of 2 bases from V and 5 bases from J, the junction contained 8 bases not matched to a gene. CDR3 length equals 14 residues. Germline V CDR1 and CDR2: SQVTM, ANQGSEA. CDR3 bases: TGCAGCGTTGAATCACAGGGGGTCACCCACGAGCAGTACTTC. Translating gives CSVESQGVTHEQYF.

This clonotype was seen ten or more times. The chain joins TRBV12-3 or TRBV12-4 to TRBJ2-1; tentative D call: TRBD2 (5 bases). There are 14 residues in the CDR3. CDR3 DNA: TGTGCTACCACCCGGGATTCTCCCGAGGGTGAGCAGTTCTTC. Its translation: CATTRDSPEGEQFF.

This clonotype was counted many times. The chain carries TRBV13 and TRBJ2-7; D possibly corresponds to TRBD2 (5 bases). Per germline, CDR1 PRHDT and CDR2 FYEKMQ (reference sequence). This CDR3 spans 16 amino acids. The V and J ends lost 1 base and 7 bases respectively, with 20 bases between them. The CDR3 region is CASSLVFGNTYGEQYF. CDR3 in DNA: TGTGCCAGCAGCTTAGTATTCGGGAACACCTACGGTGAGCAGTACTTC.

The table lists this clonotype with many counts. CDR3: CSASSLWNTGELFF. DNA for the CDR3: TGCAGTGCTAGTAGTCTTTGGAACACCGGGGAGCTGTTTTTT. The V call is TRBV20-1, the J call TRBJ2-2; D is ambiguous. Germline V lookup: CDR1 DFQATT, CDR2 SNEGSKA (reference sequence). Deletions cut 3 bases from V and 1 base from J, with 9 bases between. The CDR3 contains 14 residues.

This clonotype has a count of ten or more. The chain links TRBV6-5 to TRBJ1-2; TRBD1 is a possible D gene (5 bases). The V gene's germline CDR1 is MNHEY and CDR2 SVGAGI. The CDR3 totals 13 residues. Deletions cut 2 bases from V and 8 bases from J, with 12 bases between. The CDR3 here is CASSYPGTEGYTF. The CDR3 DNA reads as TGTGCCAGCAGTTACCCCGGGACGGAAGGCTACACCTTC.

This clonotype was counted a few times. This may be a read error, as it is one base from a much larger clone. The chain employs TRBV4-2 and TRBJ2-5; 15 bases agree with TRBD2. The length of the CDR3 is 17 residues. Per the germline V gene, CDR1 is LGHNA and CDR2 is YNFKEQ. The CDR3 coding sequence is TGTGCCGGCAGCCAAGGAGGACTAGCGGGAGGGCAAGAGACCCAGTACTTC. It yields the protein CAGSQGGLAGGQETQYF.

Ten or more counts support this clonotype. The CDR3 region is CASSESWEGWTGELFF. In DNA form, the CDR3 reads TGTGCCAGCAGTGAATCGTGGGAGGGCTGGACCGGGGAGCTGTTTTTT. The chain combines TRBV6-1 with TRBJ2-2, with 7 positions matching TRBD2. The germline V gene encodes CDR1 MNHNS and CDR2 SASEGT. The CDR3 runs 16 residues. Trimming at V came to 2 bases and at J to 5 bases, leaving 8 bases not matched to a gene.

Ten or more counts support this clonotype. V usage is TRBV3-1 and J usage is TRBJ2-6, with a tentative D call TRBD2 (6 bases). The CDR3 is 18 amino acids. Germline V gene sequence: CDR1 LGHDT, CDR2 YNNKEL (reference sequence). V shed 1 base and J shed 1 base, with 14 bases lying between them. For the CDR3, the DNA is TGTGCCAGCAGCCAAGTCAACGGGAGAGGTTCTGGGGCCAACGTCCTGACTTTC. The encoded protein is CASSQVNGRGSGANVLTF.

This clonotype was counted ten times or more. The chain is built from TRBV2 and TRBJ2-1; perhaps TRBD2 as D (5 bases). The CDR3 has 12 amino acids. The V end was cut by 6 bases, the J end by 8 bases, with 11 bases between. Germline CDR1 and CDR2: SNHLY and FYNNEI. This CDR3 reads CASRPTGDEQFF. CDR3 nucleotide sequence: TGTGCCAGCAGGCCAACCGGGGATGAGCAGTTCTTC.

There are many counts of this clonotype. CDR3 amino acids: CASSQGRTEAFF. The CDR3 region has the DNA TGTGCCAGCTCACAGGGTCGCACTGAAGCTTTCTTT. The V and J genes are TRBV28 and TRBJ1-1; D perhaps matches TRBD1 (6 bases). Trimming cost V 8 bases and J 4 bases, with 11 bases left between them. The CDR3 spans 12 residues. Germline V gene data show CDR1 as MDHEN and CDR2 as SYDVKM.

This clonotype was found many times. The J gene is TRBJ2-3, the V gene TRBV20-1, with 12 bases identical to TRBD2. The germline V gene has CDR1 DFQATT and CDR2 SNEGSKA (reference sequence). The V segment lost 2 bases and the J segment 5 bases; nucleotides outside the gene matches: 5. This CDR3 comprises 15 residues. The CDR3 here is CSARLMGLAGDTQYF. For the CDR3, the DNA is TGCAGTGCTAGATTAATGGGACTAGCGGGAGATACGCAGTATTTT.

This clonotype was observed many times. The genes are TRBV15 and TRBJ2-2, with D uncertain. This CDR3 region has 15 residues. V lost 1 base to trimming and J lost 3 bases, with 9 bases between them. Germline V gene sequence: CDR1 LNHNV, CDR2 YYDKDF (reference sequence). Here the CDR3 DNA reads TGTGCCACCAGCAGAGGAATAGGAGACACCGGGGAGCTGTTTTTT. Translated: CATSRGIGDTGELFF.

This clonotype was counted ten times or more. The chain combines TRBV10-1 with TRBJ2-1; no reliable D call. Germline V gene sequence: CDR1 WNHNN, CDR2 SYGVQD (reference sequence). Trimming shortened V by 5 bases and J by 6 bases, and 8 bases separated the two germline ends. The CDR3 has 12 amino acids. The CDR3 protein is CASSNVGNEQFF. The CDR3 DNA follows: TGCGCCAGCAGTAACGTCGGCAATGAGCAGTTCTTC.

This clonotype occurred many times. This chain links TRBV5-1 with TRBJ2-2; 10 bases map to TRBD2. The ends lost 0 bases at V and 3 bases at J; junction bases unmatched: 8. Germline CDR1 and CDR2: SGHRS and YFSETQ. The CDR3 contains 18 residues. This CDR3 is CASSLAASGRLDTGELFF. The CDR3 DNA reads TGCGCCAGCAGCTTGGCGGCTAGCGGGAGATTGGACACCGGGGAGCTGTTTTTT.

This clonotype has a count of ten or more. The rearrangement joins TRBV7-9 to TRBJ2-1, with 12 bases matching TRBD2. The CDR3 has 14 amino acids. The V gene end was trimmed by 7 bases and the J gene end by 8 bases; junction bases not matched to a gene: 6. From germline, CDR1 is SEHNR and CDR2 FQNEAQ (reference sequence). The CDR3 nucleotides are TGTGCCAGCACCTCGACTAGCGGGAGCGATGAGCAGTTCTTC. Its translation is CASTSTSGSDEQFF.

This clonotype was seen at least ten times. V and J are TRBV9 and TRBJ2-1, with 11 positions matching TRBD2. Trimming removed 0 bases from V and 6 bases from J; junction bases left unmatched: 5. Germline lookup yields CDR1 SGDLS and CDR2 YYNGEE. The CDR3 is 16 amino acids. DNA of the CDR3: TGTGCCAGCAGCGTAGGGCTAGCGGGAGGTCTCAATGAGCAGTTCTTC. Amino acids: CASSVGLAGGLNEQFF.

This clonotype was seen repeatedly, ten times or more. The chain employs TRBV4-1 and TRBJ1-5; D is ambiguous. Germline CDR1 is MGHRA and CDR2 is YSYEKL. Trimming cost V 0 bases and J 6 bases, with 9 bases left between them. The CDR3 contains 14 residues. The CDR3 DNA is TGCGCCAGCAGCCAAGATCCCGGAGTTCAGCCCCAGCATTTT. Its protein product is CASSQDPGVQPQHF.

This clonotype was seen at least ten times. The V call is TRBV20-1, the J call TRBJ1-1; 8 bases map to TRBD1. Germline trimming cut 3 bases from V and 1 base from J; bases unmatched to any gene: 4. The CDR3 sequence is 14 residues long. Germline CDR1 and CDR2: DFQATT and SNEGSKA (reference sequence). The CDR3 here is CSASQGAGNTEAFF. In DNA form, the CDR3 reads TGCAGTGCTAGCCAGGGGGCAGGGAACACTGAAGCTTTCTTT.

The V call is TRBV29-1, the J call TRBJ2-3, with D maybe TRBD2 (6 bases). The CDR3 covers 14 residues. Germline V gives CDR1 SQVTM, CDR2 ANQGSEA. V was trimmed by 0 bases and J by 5 bases, leaving 12 bases between them. The CDR3 bases are TGCAGCGTTGAAGAACCGCCCGGGGGAGATACGCAGTATTTT. It yields the protein CSVEEPPGGDTQYF.

At least ten counts were recorded for this clonotype. The CDR3 nucleotides are TGCAGTGCTAAGGACATCCATCGGGAAAAACTGTTTTTT. As protein: CSAKDIHREKLFF. V gene TRBV20-1 combines with J gene TRBJ1-4; possibly TRBD1 for D (5 bases). Trimming pared 4 bases from V and 8 bases from J, leaving 14 bases between. This CDR3 has 13 amino acids. The germline V gene has CDR1 DFQATT and CDR2 SNEGSKA (reference sequence).

This clonotype was detected many times. CDR3 DNA sequence: TGTGCCAGCAGTGCCACAGGCAGGGAATTGTACGAGCAGTACTTC. This gives the protein CASSATGRELYEQYF. J is TRBJ2-7 and V is TRBV12-3 or TRBV12-4, with D possibly being TRBD1 (5 bases). This CDR3 has 15 amino acids. V dropped 5 bases and J dropped 4 bases, with 18 bases sitting between them.

This clonotype was counted ten times or more. The CDR3 bases are TGCGCCAGCAGTGAATATCGGGGGCCGGATCCGTATAATTCACCCCTCCACTTT. This sequence encodes CASSEYRGPDPYNSPLHF. The chain is built from TRBV10-2 and TRBJ1-6, with a weak D call TRBD1 (6 bases). Germline V lookup: CDR1 WSHSY, CDR2 SAAADI. V lost 3 bases and J 4 bases, leaving 19 bases between the germline ends. The CDR3 spans 18 residues.

This clonotype was seen many times. The V call is TRBV6-5, the J call TRBJ1-2; D is uncertain. Per the germline V gene, CDR1 is MNHEY and CDR2 is SVGAGI. The CDR3 loop spans 12 amino acids. With 11 bases removed from V and 7 bases from J, the gap between germline ends came to 17 bases. Here the CDR3 reads CAVRTAALGYTF. The CDR3 DNA is TGTGCCGTCCGGACGGCCGCCCTTGGCTACACCTTC.

In this sample, this clonotype turned up many times. V gene TRBV20-1 combines with J gene TRBJ1-4; D gene uncertain. The CDR3 loop spans 14 amino acids. The V and J ends lost 3 bases and 8 bases respectively, with 16 bases between them. Germline V gene data show CDR1 as DFQATT and CDR2 as SNEGSKA (reference sequence). CDR3 bases: TGCAGTGCTAGTGCCGACACCTGGGAGGAAAAACTGTTTTTT. This sequence encodes CSASADTWEEKLFF.

This clonotype was counted ten times or more. The J gene is TRBJ2-5, the V gene TRBV7-6; D is perhaps TRBD2 (6 bases). The germline V gene encodes CDR1 SGHVS and CDR2 FNYEAQ. The CDR3 runs 13 residues. The V end was cut by 3 bases, the J end by 3 bases, with 8 bases between. The CDR3: CASSFGTEETQYF. CDR3 sequence (DNA): TGTGCCAGCAGCTTCGGGACTGAAGAGACCCAGTACTTC. Drawing the rest from reference TRBV7-6 and TRBJ2-5, the complete variable domain is GAGVSQSPRYKVTKRGQDVALRCDPISGHVSLYWYRQALGQGPEFLTYFNYEAQQDKSGLPNDRFSAERPEGSISTLTIQRTEQRDSAMYRCASSFGTEETQYFGPGTRLLVL.